The 3 T cell receptor beta chains reported below all come from one sample, sequenced in a study of T cell repertoires in cytomegalovirus infection. These TCRs' antigens remain unknown. Using its own MiXCR run on the reads, TCRdb lists one record per CDR3 protein. Of hundreds of thousands of distinct CDR3 sequences in the sample, under 40% were seen once. Sample: cultured CD8+ T cells from PBMCs, taken from culture after CMV antigen stimulation. These receptors were taken from a human donor in good health (CMV status not recorded). Some clones in this sample may be carry-over from other donors' samples.

The chain uses TRBV9 and TRBJ2-2; 7 bases are shared with TRBD1. The CDR3 length is 16 residues. J lost 4 bases, V lost 3 bases, and 9 bases had no gene match. Per germline, CDR1 SGDLS and CDR2 YYNGEE. DNA of the CDR3: TGTGCCAGCAGCGCCACGGACAGGCACTTCACCGGGGAGCTGTTTTTT. Translation: CASSATDRHFTGELFF. The whole variable domain, filled in from reference TRBV9 and TRBJ2-2, reads DSGVTQTPKHLITATGQRVTLRCSPRSGDLSVYWYQQSLDQGLQFLIQYYNGEERAKGNILERFSAQQFPDLHSELNLSSLELGDSALYFCASSATDRHFTGELFFGEGSRLTVL.

The V call is TRBV7-2, the J call TRBJ2-1; D remains unclear. Germline CDR1 is SGHTA and CDR2 is FQGNSA. The CDR3 has 17 residues. The ends were cut back, 2 bases at V and 7 bases at J, with 21 bases in the middle. CDR3 bases: TGTGCCAGCAGCTTAATGACGGCATACTATTTATGGAATGAGCAGTTCTTC. It encodes CASSLMTAYYLWNEQFF. Drawing the rest from reference TRBV7-2 and TRBJ2-1, the complete variable domain is GAGVSQSPSNKVTEKGKDVELRCDPISGHTALYWYRQSLGQGLEFLIYFQGNSAPDKSGLPSDRFSAERTGGSVSTLTIQRTQQEDSAVYLCASSLMTAYYLWNEQFFGPGTRLTVL.

This clonotype was counted many times. The genes are TRBV14 and TRBJ2-1; D remains unclear. The CDR3 contains 13 residues. From germline, CDR1 is SGHDN and CDR2 FVKESK. Between the trimmed V and J ends, which lost 4 bases and 4 bases, there was a span of 8 bases. The CDR3 nucleotides read TGTGCCAGCAGCCTCCTCCGGTACAATGAGCAGTTCTTC. It yields the protein CASSLLRYNEQFF.